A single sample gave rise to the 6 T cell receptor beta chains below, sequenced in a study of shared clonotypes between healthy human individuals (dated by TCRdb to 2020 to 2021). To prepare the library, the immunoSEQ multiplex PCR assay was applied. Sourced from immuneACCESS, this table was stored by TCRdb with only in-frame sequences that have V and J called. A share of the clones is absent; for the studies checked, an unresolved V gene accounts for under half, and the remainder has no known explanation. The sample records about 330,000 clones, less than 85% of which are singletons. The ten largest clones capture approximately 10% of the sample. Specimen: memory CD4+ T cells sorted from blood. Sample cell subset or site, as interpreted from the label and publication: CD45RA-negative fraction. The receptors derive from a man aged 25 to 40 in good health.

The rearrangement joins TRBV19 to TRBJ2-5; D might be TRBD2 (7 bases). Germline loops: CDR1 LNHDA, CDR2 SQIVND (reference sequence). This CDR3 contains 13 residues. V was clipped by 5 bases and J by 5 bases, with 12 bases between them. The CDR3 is CASSRGAWETQYF. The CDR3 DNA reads TGTGCCAGTAGTCGGGGGGCTTGGGAGACCCAGTACTTC. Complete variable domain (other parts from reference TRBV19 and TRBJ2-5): DGGITQSPKYLFRKEGQNVTLSCEQNLNHDAMYWYRQDPGQGLRLIYYSQIVNDFQKGDIAEGYSVSREKKESFPLTVTSAQKNPTAFYLCASSRGAWETQYFGPGTRLLVL.

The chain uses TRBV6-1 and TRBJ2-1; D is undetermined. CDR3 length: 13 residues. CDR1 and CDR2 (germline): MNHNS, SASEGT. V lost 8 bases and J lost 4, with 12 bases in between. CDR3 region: CASYEPPYNEQFF. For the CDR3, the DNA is TGTGCCAGCTACGAGCCCCCTTACAATGAGCAGTTCTTC.

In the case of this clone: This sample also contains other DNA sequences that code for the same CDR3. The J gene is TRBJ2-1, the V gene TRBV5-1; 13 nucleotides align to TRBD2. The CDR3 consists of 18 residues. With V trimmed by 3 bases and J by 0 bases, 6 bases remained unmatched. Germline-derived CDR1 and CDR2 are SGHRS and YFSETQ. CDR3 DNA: TGCGCCAGCAGCTCCGGGACTAGCGGGAAGAGCTCCTACAATGAGCAGTTCTTC. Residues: CASSSGTSGKSSYNEQFF.

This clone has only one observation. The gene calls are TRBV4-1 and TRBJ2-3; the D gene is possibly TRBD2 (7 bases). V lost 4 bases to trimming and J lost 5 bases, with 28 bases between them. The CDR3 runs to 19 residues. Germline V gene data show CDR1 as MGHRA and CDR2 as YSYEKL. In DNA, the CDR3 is TGCGCCAGCAGCCGCCTCCGGGGGGCAGGGCGTGGTGGGGAAGATACGCAGTATTTT. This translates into CASSRLRGAGRGGEDTQYF.

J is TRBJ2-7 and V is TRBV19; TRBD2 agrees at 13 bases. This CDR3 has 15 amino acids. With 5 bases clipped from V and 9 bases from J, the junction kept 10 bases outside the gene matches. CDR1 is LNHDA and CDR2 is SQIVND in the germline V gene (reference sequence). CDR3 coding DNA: TGTGCCAGTAGTGTAACCGGGACTAGCGGGACTGGGCAGTACTTC. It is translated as CASSVTGTSGTGQYF.

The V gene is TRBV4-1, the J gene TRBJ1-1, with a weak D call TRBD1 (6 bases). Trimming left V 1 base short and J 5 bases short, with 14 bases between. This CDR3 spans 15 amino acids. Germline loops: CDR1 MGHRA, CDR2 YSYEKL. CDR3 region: CASSQVNRERTEAFF. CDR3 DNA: TGCGCCAGCAGCCAAGTTAACAGGGAGCGTACTGAAGCTTTCTTT.